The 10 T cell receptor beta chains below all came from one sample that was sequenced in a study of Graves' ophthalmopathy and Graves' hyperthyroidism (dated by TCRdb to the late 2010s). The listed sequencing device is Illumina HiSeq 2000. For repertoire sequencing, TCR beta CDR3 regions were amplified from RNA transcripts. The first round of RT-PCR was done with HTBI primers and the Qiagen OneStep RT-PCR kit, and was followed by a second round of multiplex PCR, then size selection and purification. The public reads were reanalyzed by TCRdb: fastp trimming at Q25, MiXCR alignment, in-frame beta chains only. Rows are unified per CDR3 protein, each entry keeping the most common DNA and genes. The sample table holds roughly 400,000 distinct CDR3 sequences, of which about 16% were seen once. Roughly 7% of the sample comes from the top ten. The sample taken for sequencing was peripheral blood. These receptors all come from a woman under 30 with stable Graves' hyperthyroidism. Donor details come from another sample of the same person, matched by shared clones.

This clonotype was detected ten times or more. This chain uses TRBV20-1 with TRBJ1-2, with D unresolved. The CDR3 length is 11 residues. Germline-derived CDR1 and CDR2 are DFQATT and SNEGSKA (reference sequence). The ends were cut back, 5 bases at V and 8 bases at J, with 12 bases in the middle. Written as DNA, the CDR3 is TGCAGTGCTCGGAAGGGAGACGGCTACACCTTC. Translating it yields CSARKGDGYTF.

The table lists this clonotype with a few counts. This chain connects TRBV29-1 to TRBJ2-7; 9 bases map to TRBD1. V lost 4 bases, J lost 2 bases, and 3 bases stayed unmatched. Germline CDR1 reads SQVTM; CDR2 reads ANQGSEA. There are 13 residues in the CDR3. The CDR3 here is CSVVGQGPYEQYF. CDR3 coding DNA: TGCAGCGTTGTGGGACAGGGCCCCTACGAGCAGTACTTC.

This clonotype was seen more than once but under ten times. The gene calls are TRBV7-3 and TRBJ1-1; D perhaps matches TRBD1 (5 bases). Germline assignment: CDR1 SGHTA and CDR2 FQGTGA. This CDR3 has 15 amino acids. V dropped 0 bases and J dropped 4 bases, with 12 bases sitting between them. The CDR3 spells CASSLTGEESTEAFF. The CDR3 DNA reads TGTGCCAGCAGCTTAACGGGGGAAGAGAGCACTGAAGCTTTCTTT.

For the CDR3, the DNA is TGTGCCAGCAGTCCCACCTCGGTGGGGTTATTTAGCACTGAAGCTTTCTTT. Its protein is CASSPTSVGLFSTEAFF. The chain joins TRBV12-3 or TRBV12-4 to TRBJ1-1; D remains ambiguous. The CDR3 contains 17 residues. The V end was cut by 5 bases, the J end by 4 bases, with 23 bases between.

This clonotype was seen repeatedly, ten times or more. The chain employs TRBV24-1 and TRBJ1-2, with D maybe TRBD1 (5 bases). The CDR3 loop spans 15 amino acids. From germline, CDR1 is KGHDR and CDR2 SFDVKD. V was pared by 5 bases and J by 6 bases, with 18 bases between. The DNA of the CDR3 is TGTGCCACCAGTGCATCTCCGGGGCCCCTTGATGGCTACACCTTC. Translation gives CATSASPGPLDGYTF.

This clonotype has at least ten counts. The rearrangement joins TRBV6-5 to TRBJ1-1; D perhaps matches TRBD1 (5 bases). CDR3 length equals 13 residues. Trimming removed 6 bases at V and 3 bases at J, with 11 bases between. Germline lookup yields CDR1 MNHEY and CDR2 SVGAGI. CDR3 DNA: TGTGCCAGCAGACGGGGACGGTACACTGAAGCTTTCTTT. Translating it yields CASRRGRYTEAFF.

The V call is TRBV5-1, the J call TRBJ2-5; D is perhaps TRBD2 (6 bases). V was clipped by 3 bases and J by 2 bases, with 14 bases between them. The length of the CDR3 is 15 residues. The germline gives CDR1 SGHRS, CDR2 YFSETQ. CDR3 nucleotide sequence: TGCGCCAGCAGCTGGGAGGATAAGGGTCAAGAGACCCAGTACTTC. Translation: CASSWEDKGQETQYF.

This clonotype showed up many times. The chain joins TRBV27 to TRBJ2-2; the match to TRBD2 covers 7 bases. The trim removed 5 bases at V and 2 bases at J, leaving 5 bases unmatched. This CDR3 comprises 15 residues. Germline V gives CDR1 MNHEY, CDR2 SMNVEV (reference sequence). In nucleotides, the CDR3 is TGTGCCAGCAGTCCACGGGGGGAAAACACCGGGGAGCTGTTTTTT. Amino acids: CASSPRGENTGELFF.

CDR3 in DNA: TGTGCCAGCAGCCCCCCCTCTGGGGCCAACGTCCTGACTTTC. Translated, it gives CASSPPSGANVLTF. The J gene is TRBJ2-6, the V gene TRBV5-4, with D uncertain. The V end lost 4 bases, the J end lost 0 bases, and 5 bases lay between the germline ends. The CDR3 totals 14 residues. Germline V gene sequence: CDR1 SGHNT, CDR2 YYREEE (reference sequence).

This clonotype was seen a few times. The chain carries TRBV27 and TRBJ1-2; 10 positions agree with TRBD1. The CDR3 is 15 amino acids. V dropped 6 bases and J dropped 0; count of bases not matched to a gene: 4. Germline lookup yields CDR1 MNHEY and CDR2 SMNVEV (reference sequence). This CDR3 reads CASSGQGVSNYGYTF. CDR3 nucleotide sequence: TGTGCCAGCAGCGGACAGGGGGTATCTAACTATGGCTACACCTTC.